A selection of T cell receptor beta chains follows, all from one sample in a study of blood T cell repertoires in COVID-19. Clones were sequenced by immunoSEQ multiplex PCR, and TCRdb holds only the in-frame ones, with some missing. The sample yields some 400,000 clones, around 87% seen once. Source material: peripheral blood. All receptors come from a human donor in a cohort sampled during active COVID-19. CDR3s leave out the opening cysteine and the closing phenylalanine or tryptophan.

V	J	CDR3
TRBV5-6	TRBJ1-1	ASSLVFDTEAF
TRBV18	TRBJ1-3	ASSPPGQGARNTIY
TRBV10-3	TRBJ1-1	AISERTGQGRDTEAF
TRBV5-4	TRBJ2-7	ASSFPGDSVYEQY
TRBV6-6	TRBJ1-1	ASRVEVAEAF
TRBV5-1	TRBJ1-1	ASSLGGLGTEAF
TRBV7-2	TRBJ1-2	ASSRLGSGYGYT
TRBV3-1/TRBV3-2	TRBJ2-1	ASSHFTGRAYNEQF
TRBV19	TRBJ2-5	ASSIGFRPGETQY
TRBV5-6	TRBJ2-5	ASSLGGRETQY
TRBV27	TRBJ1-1	ASSFEGPPLNTEAF
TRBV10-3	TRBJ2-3	AIGSGVNTDTQY
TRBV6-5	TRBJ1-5	ASSSTGARQPQH
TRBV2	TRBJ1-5	ASRGGGDNQPQH
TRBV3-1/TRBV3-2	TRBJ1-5	ASSPSGATQPQH
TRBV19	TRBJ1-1	ASSMSGGSTEAF
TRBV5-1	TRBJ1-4	ASSLGQIPNEKLF
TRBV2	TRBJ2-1	ASVGTGGSYNEQF
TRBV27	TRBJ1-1	ASSPTDVTEAF
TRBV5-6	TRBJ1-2	ASSRGYGYT
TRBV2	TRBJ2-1	ASSAARSEQF
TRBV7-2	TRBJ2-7	ASSYRGGAQVSYEQY